This passage covers 11 T cell receptor beta chains from one sample sequenced in a study of cytotoxic CD8 clonotypes in ibrutinib-treated CLL. This table comes from immunoSEQ multiplex PCR, and its TCRdb copy is limited to in-frame clones, with some not included. The data hold some 140,000 clones, with 79% observed a single time. The source material was PBMCs, sampled after 12 months of ibrutinib treatment. The source is a human donor with chronic lymphocytic leukemia.

This clone was observed a few times. CDR3 residues: CASSLSGQNNEQFF. CDR3 DNA sequence: TGTGCCAGCAGTTTATCGGGCCAGAACAATGAGCAGTTCTTC. The chain employs TRBV27 and TRBJ2-1, with no clear D. Germline CDR1 reads MNHEY; CDR2 reads SMNVEV (reference sequence). CDR3 size: 14 residues. V was trimmed by 0 bases and J by 5 bases, leaving 8 bases between them.

The chain joins TRBV7-2 to TRBJ2-3; D possibly corresponds to TRBD2 (6 bases). Trimming stripped 5 bases from V and 9 bases from J, with 21 bases between. This CDR3 has 15 residues. Germline CDR1 SGHTA, CDR2 FQGNSA. In DNA form, the CDR3 reads TGTGCCAGCAGCCCACGTAGACTAGGCACCTTCACGCAGTATTTT. Translating gives CASSPRRLGTFTQYF. Looking up the rest from reference TRBV7-2 and TRBJ2-3 gives the full variable domain: GAGVSQSPSNKVTEKGKDVELRCDPISGHTALYWYRQSLGQGLEFLIYFQGNSAPDKSGLPSDRFSAERTGGSVSTLTIQRTQQEDSAVYLCASSPRRLGTFTQYFGPGTRLTVL.

This chain links TRBV6-5 with TRBJ2-7, with 7 bases identical to TRBD1. The CDR3 length is 15 residues. Germline CDR1 is MNHEY and CDR2 is SVGAGI. The V gene end was trimmed by 6 bases and the J gene end by 1 base; junction bases not matched to a gene: 9. CDR3 sequence reads: CASSPYRGGSYEQYF. CDR3 sequence (DNA): TGTGCCAGCAGCCCATACAGGGGCGGGTCCTACGAGCAGTACTTC.

The gene calls are TRBV9 and TRBJ2-7; no reliable D call. Trimming stripped 3 bases from V and 0 bases from J, with 4 bases between. Germline CDR1 is SGDLS and CDR2 is YYNGEE. The CDR3 covers 12 residues. This CDR3 is CASSGPSYEQYF. CDR3 DNA sequence: TGTGCCAGCAGCGGGCCCTCCTACGAGCAGTACTTC.

Ten or more counts support this clone. This rearrangement joins TRBV6-5 to TRBJ1-1; D uncertain. This CDR3 is built from 12 residues. Germline V gene data show CDR1 as MNHEY and CDR2 as SVGAGI. V lost 2 bases to trimming and J lost 8 bases, with 9 bases between them. CDR3 protein: CASSYGRVEAFF. The CDR3 DNA reads TGTGCCAGCAGTTACGGAAGGGTAGAAGCTTTCTTT.

V is TRBV5-6 and J is TRBJ1-1; 8 nucleotides agree with TRBD1. Germline V gives CDR1 SGHDT, CDR2 YYEEEE. J lost 3 bases, V lost 4 bases, and 8 bases had no gene match. The CDR3 totals 15 residues. The CDR3 DNA sequence: TGTGCCAGCAGCAAAGCAGGGGGCGCGGACACTGAAGCTTTCTTT. Protein: CASSKAGGADTEAFF.

The V gene is TRBV7-9, the J gene TRBJ2-1; 7 bases are shared with TRBD2. The germline V gene has CDR1 SEHNR and CDR2 FQNEAQ (reference sequence). This CDR3 has 12 residues. J gave up 9 bases and V 8 bases, and 7 bases lay outside the gene matches. This CDR3 is CASGSGNLEQFF. The CDR3 DNA is TGTGCCAGCGGGAGCGGGAATCTTGAGCAGTTCTTC.

V usage is TRBV30 and J usage is TRBJ2-1; 13 positions match TRBD2. The CDR3 length is 14 residues. V lost 2 bases to trimming and J lost 15 bases; unmatched junction nucleotides: 10. Germline assignment: CDR1 GTSNPN and CDR2 SVGIG (reference sequence). The CDR3 loop is CAWSKGGLAGPVFF. The CDR3 DNA sequence: TGTGCCTGGAGTAAGGGGGGACTAGCGGGACCGGTGTTCTTC.

This chain uses TRBV27 with TRBJ2-3; D is unresolved. Germline V gene data show CDR1 as MNHEY and CDR2 as SMNVEV (reference sequence). V lost 5 bases and J 5 bases, leaving 11 bases between the germline ends. There are 13 residues in the CDR3. The CDR3 sequence: CASSLFRRDTQYF. CDR3 nucleotide sequence: TGTGCCAGCAGTCTCTTCCGGAGAGATACGCAGTATTTT.

V and J are TRBV7-8 and TRBJ1-4; D call uncertain. Trimming pared 6 bases from V and 8 bases from J, leaving 19 bases between. Germline lookup yields CDR1 SGHVS and CDR2 FQNEAQ. CDR3 length equals 15 residues. CDR3 DNA sequence: TGTGCCAGCAGTCTTGCGTACTCCCCCGGGGAAAAACTGTTTTTT. Encoded protein: CASSLAYSPGEKLFF.

The chain combines TRBV7-2 with TRBJ2-7, with D possibly matching TRBD2 (5 bases). The V and J ends lost 5 bases and 0 bases respectively, with 20 bases between them. There are 17 residues in the CDR3. Germline values: CDR1 SGHTA, CDR2 FQGNSA. CDR3 nucleotide sequence: TGTGCCAGCAGCCCTCGGACTGCACGAGCGAGCTCCTACGAGCAGTACTTC. This gives the protein CASSPRTARASSYEQYF.